The clone carrying this T cell receptor (beta chain) was recorded a few times. Antigen unknown. The data derive from a study of blood T cells in healthy people across ages. General observations from the study: Possibly, changes in expanded clonotypes were confounded because donor CMV status was unknown. Getting older went along with TCR beta diversity per million T cells dropping roughly linearly.

Trimming cost V 4 bases and J 6 bases, with 6 bases left between them. The CDR3 has 11 residues. Germline V gene data show CDR1 as SNHLY and CDR2 as FYNNEI. Sample-barcoded 5' priming and a J-beta primer mix drove a second PCR of 7 to 11 cycles. TCRdb re-called the 5' RACE reads through MiXCR, storing one row per CDR3 protein. The data contain more than 1.4 million distinct CDR3 sequences, 42% of them singletons. Extraction yielded at least 5 micrograms of total RNA per sample. Input material: blood. The V and J genes are TRBV2 and TRBJ1-2; possibly TRBD1 for D (5 bases). The TCR originated in a woman aged 18-29 years in good health. Written as DNA, the CDR3 is TGTGCCAGCAGTGCAGGGAATGGCTACACCTTC. Its translation: CASSAGNGYTF.